The clone carrying this T cell receptor beta chain was detected only a few times. The entry originates in a study of blood T cell repertoires in COVID-19. Whole-study context: Material from acute and convalescent COVID-19 was sourced from the United States, Italy and Spain. PBMCs, B-cell-depleted T cells, or T cells provided the cDNA or gDNA that made up the material.

Donors were grouped by their self-reported clinical history. The study counted Cohort 3 donors as recovered given two negative PCRs, clearance, or symptom resolution. TCRdb's table, derived via immunoSEQ multiplex PCR, lists solely in-frame clones and lacks some. Here the sample spans around 150,000 clones, more than 65% being singletons. This CDR3 has 12 amino acids. V was clipped by 6 bases and J by 9 bases; unmatched bases: 2. CDR1 and CDR2 from the germline V gene are MNHEY and SVGAGI. The rearrangement links TRBV6-5 to TRBJ1-6, with TRBD1 matching over 7 bases. The sequenced sample consisted of PBMCs or T cells enriched from blood (not recorded which). The receptor's source is a man aged 45-60 years who had recovered from COVID-19. The CDR3 nucleotides are TGTGCCAGCAGACAGGGGAGTTCACCCCTCCACTTT. Translating it yields CASRQGSSPLHF.